Described below is a single T cell receptor (beta chain) sequence and its context. The target antigen is unknown. Data came from immunoSEQ multiplex PCR; TCRdb stores just in-frame clones and leaves some out. The table lists more than 95,000 clones, almost 90% of them singletons. Germline V gene data show CDR1 as SGDLS and CDR2 as YYNGEE. V was clipped by 3 bases and J by 5 bases; unmatched bases: 16. The CDR3 length is 18 residues. This specimen belongs to a study of T cell responses to AZD1222 COVID-19 vaccine. Regarding the study as a whole: Reportedly, nearly half of unique spike TCRs recognized epitopes outside B.1.351/B.1.1.7 mutations. Most donors were white British, females outnumbered males, and clonal diversity was possibly underestimated.

This specimen consisted of peripheral blood, obtained on day 0 of AZD1222 vaccination. This clonotype originated in an adult in good health. This chain joins TRBV9 and TRBJ2-5, with 10 bases matching TRBD2. The CDR3, as DNA: TGTGCCAGCAGCGCAGGACGTAGGATAGCGGGAGGTAGGGAGACCCAGTACTTC. Protein: CASSAGRRIAGGRETQYF.